This T cell receptor (beta chain) came from a study of blood T cells in healthy people across ages. Findings of the study overall: As age increased, TCR beta diversity per million T cells fell in a roughly linear fashion. Both naive CD4+ cell counts and diversity were greater in long-lived donors than in aged donors.

This CDR3 contains 14 residues. CDR1 is SGHTA and CDR2 is FQGNSA in the germline V gene. The V gene end was trimmed by 1 base and the J gene end by 10 bases; junction bases not matched to a gene: 6. With a J-beta primer mix and a sample-barcoded 5' primer, a second PCR ran about 7 to 11 cycles. Every cDNA molecule bore a tag from a template-switch adaptor containing 12 random nucleotides. MiXCR, run by TCRdb on the 5' RACE reads, gives a single entry per CDR3 protein. The sample has a few hundred thousand distinct CDR3 sequences; 27% are singletons. Each donor gave around 9.6 milliliters of peripheral blood. Points on this clonotype: Antigen: not known.

The sample taken for sequencing was blood. This TCR was sampled from a woman in her 70s in good health. The chain employs TRBV7-2 and TRBJ2-1; 8 bases map to TRBD2. The CDR3 here is CASSLGLAPSEQFF. In DNA, the CDR3 is TGTGCCAGCAGCTTAGGACTAGCGCCCTCCGAGCAGTTCTTC.